This TCR beta chain originates from a study of shared clonotypes between healthy human individuals. Study context: Every donor yielded three CD4 naive, three CD4 memory, two CD8 naive and one CD8 memory plate.

Each sorted subset replicate got 200 ng genomic DNA, 25,000 to 30,000 genomes. TCRdb keeps only in-frame clones here, not all; method: immunoSEQ multiplex PCR. This sample has fewer than 1.6 million clones, with roughly 98.5% found just once. This CDR3 is 14 amino acids long. Germline values: CDR1 SGHNT, CDR2 YYREEE (reference sequence). The V end was cut by 3 bases, the J end by 8 bases, with 14 bases between. The sequenced material came from naive CD4+ T cells sorted from blood. Subset described: CD45RA+ positively selected. This sequence joins TRBV5-4 and TRBJ1-4; D possibly corresponds to TRBD1 (6 bases). This clonotype originated in a man aged 25 to 45 in good health. CDR3 bases: TGTGCCAGCAGCTCCAGGGGAGTGAGAGAAAAACTGTTTTTT. Amino acid sequence: CASSSRGVREKLFF.